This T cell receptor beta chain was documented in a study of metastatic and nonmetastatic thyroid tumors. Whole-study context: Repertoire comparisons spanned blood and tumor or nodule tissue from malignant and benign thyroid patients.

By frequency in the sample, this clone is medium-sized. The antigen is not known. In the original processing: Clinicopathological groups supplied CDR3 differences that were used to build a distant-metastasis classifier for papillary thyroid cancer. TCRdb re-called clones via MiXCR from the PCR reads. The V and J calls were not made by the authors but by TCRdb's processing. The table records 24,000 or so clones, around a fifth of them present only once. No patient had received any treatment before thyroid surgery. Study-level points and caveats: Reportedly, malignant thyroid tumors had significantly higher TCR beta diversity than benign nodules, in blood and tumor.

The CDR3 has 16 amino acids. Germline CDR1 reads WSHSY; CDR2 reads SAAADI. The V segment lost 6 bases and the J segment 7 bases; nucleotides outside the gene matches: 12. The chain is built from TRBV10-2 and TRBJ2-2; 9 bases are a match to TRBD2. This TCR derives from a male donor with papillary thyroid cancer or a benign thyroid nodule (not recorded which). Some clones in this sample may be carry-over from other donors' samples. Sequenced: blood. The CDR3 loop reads CASRSPSSGTLGELFF. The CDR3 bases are TGCGCCAGCAGATCCCCCTCTAGCGGGACCCTCGGGGAGCTGTTTTTT.